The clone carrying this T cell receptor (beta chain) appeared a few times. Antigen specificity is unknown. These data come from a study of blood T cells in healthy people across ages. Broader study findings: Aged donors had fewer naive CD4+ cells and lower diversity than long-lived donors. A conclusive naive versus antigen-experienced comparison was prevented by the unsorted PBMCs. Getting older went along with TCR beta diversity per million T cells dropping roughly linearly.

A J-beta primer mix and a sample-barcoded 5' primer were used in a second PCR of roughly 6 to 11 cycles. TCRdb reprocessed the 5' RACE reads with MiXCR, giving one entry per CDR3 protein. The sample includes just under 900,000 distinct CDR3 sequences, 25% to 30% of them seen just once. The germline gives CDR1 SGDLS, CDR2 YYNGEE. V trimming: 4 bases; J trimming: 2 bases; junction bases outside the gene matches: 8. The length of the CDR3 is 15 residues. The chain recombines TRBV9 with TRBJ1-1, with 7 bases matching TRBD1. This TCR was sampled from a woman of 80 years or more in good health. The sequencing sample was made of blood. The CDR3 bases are TGTGCCAGCAGCCCCTGGGACAGCGGAAACACTGAAGCTTTCTTT. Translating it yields CASSPWDSGNTEAFF.